Listed below are T cell receptor beta chains from one sample, sequenced in a study of blood T cell repertoires in COVID-19. The protocol was immunoSEQ multiplex PCR, while the TCRdb copy is restricted to in-frame clones and leaves out a portion. The sample lists a few hundred thousand clones, more than 90% occurring once. The specimen was peripheral blood. The source is a person aged 18 to 35 with COVID-19, enrolled during active disease. Both conserved end residues are part of each CDR3. D genes are given only for firm matches. For some rows the clone size is stated as once, few or many, or as a class when expanded; others skip it.

>TRBJ2-1|TRBD2|TRBV7-7|.
CASSSWPGRDNEQFF
TGTGCTAGCAGCTCATGGCCAGGGAGGGACAATGAGCAGTTCTTC
>TRBJ1-3|.|TRBV2|.
CASSVQGNTGNTIYF
TGTGCCAGCAGTGTGCAGGGGAATACTGGAAACACCATATATTTT
>TRBJ1-5|.|TRBV18|.
CASSPGQEGNQPQHF
TGTGCCAGCTCACCAGGTCAAGAGGGTAATCAGCCCCAGCATTTT
>TRBJ1-6|TRBD1|TRBV6-2/TRBV6-3|.
CASSYSKGTGKKPLHF
TGTGCCAGCAGTTACTCGAAGGGGACAGGAAAGAAGCCCCTCCACTTT
>TRBJ2-2|TRBD2|TRBV19|.
CASSMYSGYTGELFF
TGTGCCAGTAGTATGTATAGCGGGTATACCGGGGAGCTGTTTTTT
>TRBJ1-5|TRBD1|TRBV27|.
CASRLQGAGSNQPQHF
TGTGCCAGCAGGTTACAGGGGGCTGGGAGCAATCAGCCCCAGCATTTT
>TRBJ2-5|.|TRBV7-9|.
CASSLAGTLQETQYF
TGTGCCAGCAGCTTGGCCGGGACTCTCCAAGAGACCCAGTACTTC
>TRBJ1-4|.|TRBV4-1|once
CASTRGGKLFF
TGCGCCAGCACCCGCGGGGGAAAACTGTTTTTT
>TRBJ1-3|.|TRBV18|.
CASSPGAGNTIYF
TGTGCCAGCTCACCAGGGGCAGGAAACACCATATATTTT
>TRBJ2-2|.|TRBV14|.
CANSPSQRNTGELFF
TGTGCCAACAGCCCTTCACAGAGAAACACCGGGGAGCTGTTTTTT
>TRBJ2-7|.|TRBV12-3/TRBV12-4|once
CASSFGDFYEQYF
TGTGCCAGCAGTTTTGGGGACTTCTACGAGCAGTACTTC
>TRBJ1-1|.|TRBV29-1|.
CSVQQDTEAFF
TGCAGCGTGCAACAGGACACTGAAGCTTTCTTT
>TRBJ1-5|.|TRBV19|.
CASMALSNQPQHF
TGTGCCAGTATGGCATTAAGCAATCAGCCCCAGCATTTT
>TRBJ2-7|TRBD1|TRBV27|.
CASHTGQGRYEQYF
TGTGCCAGCCATACGGGACAGGGTCGGTACGAGCAGTACTTC
>TRBJ2-7|.|TRBV11-2|.
CASSLDRGTWYEQYF
TGTGCCAGCAGCTTAGATCGAGGTACCTGGTACGAGCAGTACTTC
>TRBJ1-1|TRBD1|TRBV4-2|.
CASSQVTGSEAFF
TGTGCCAGCAGCCAAGTGACAGGGTCTGAGGCTTTCTTT
>TRBJ2-2|TRBD2|TRBV7-2|.
CASSYLAGVGTGELFF
TGTGCCAGCAGCTATCTAGCGGGAGTGGGGACCGGGGAGCTGTTTTTT
>TRBJ1-1|.|TRBV7-9|.
CASSGTRVAGSMNTEAFF
TGTGCCAGCAGCGGTACCCGTGTAGCGGGGAGTATGAACACTGAAGCTTTCTTT
>TRBJ2-3|TRBD1|TRBV29-1|once
CSVVSRDRGRADTQYF
TGCAGCGTCGTGTCCCGGGACAGGGGGCGCGCAGATACGCAGTATTTT
>TRBJ2-3|.|TRBV20-1|.
CSASAGSPDTQYF
TGCAGTGCTAGTGCCGGGAGCCCAGATACGCAGTATTTT
>TRBJ2-1|TRBD2|TRBV24-1|.
CATSDPGLDPSDEQFF
TGTGCCACCAGTGATCCTGGACTAGACCCGTCCGATGAGCAGTTCTTC
>TRBJ2-4|TRBD1|TRBV5-1|.
CASSEGQGLENIQYF
TGCGCCAGCAGCGAGGGACAGGGGCTAGAAAACATTCAGTACTTC
>TRBJ1-5|.|TRBV19|.
CATTTSSFNQPQHF
TGTGCCACTACAACTAGCAGCTTCAATCAGCCCCAGCATTTT
>TRBJ2-1|TRBD2|TRBV28|once
CASSLGSGREGWFF
TGTGCCAGCAGTTTAGGTAGCGGGAGGGAAGGCTGGTTCTTC
>TRBJ1-4|.|TRBV2|.
CASRTPGLNEKLFF
TGTGCCAGCAGGACTCCGGGATTAAATGAAAAACTGTTTTTT